The 13 T cell receptor beta chains in this list originate from one sample, sequenced in a study of T-cell memory formation after mild COVID-19. TCRdb analysed the 5' RACE reads with MiXCR anew, one entry per CDR3 protein. This sample has roughly 110,000 distinct CDR3 sequences; roughly 12% occur once, and the top ten carry 27%. The source material was PBMCs or a T cell subset sorted from them (not recorded which). The receptors come from an adult woman who had mild COVID-19 (a few samples of this study predate the infection). Cell type and time point are not known.

The chain couples TRBV19 to TRBJ2-3; D not resolved. Looked up from germline, CDR1 is LNHDA and CDR2 is SQIVND (reference sequence). The CDR3 has 13 amino acids. Trimming removed 5 bases from V and 0 bases from J, with 6 bases in between. This CDR3 reads CASSVASTDTQYF. The CDR3, as DNA: TGTGCCAGTAGTGTCGCTAGCACAGATACGCAGTATTTT.

This clonotype occurred many times. The chain recombines TRBV9 with TRBJ2-2, with 10 bases matching TRBD1. This CDR3 spans 14 amino acids. J lost 7 bases, V lost 3 bases, and 3 bases had no gene match. Germline CDR1 is SGDLS and CDR2 is YYNGEE. The CDR3 nucleotides are TGTGCCAGCAGCGCCGGGACAGGGGTCGGGGAGCTGTTTTTT. It specifies CASSAGTGVGELFF.

For this clonotype: Relative to the germline gene, one junction end is altered; a read error may explain this. The gene calls are TRBV29-1 and TRBJ1-2, with D perhaps matching TRBD1 (6 bases). The germline V gene has CDR1 SQVTM and CDR2 ANQGSEA. The CDR3 is 12 residues long. CDR3 in DNA: TGCAGCGTTGATGGACCAACAGGGCCCCTTGCCTTC. It specifies CSVDGPTGPLAF.

This clonotype has more than one count but fewer than ten. The V call is TRBV4-3, the J call TRBJ2-1, with 11 bases identical to TRBD1. J lost 4 bases, V lost 1 base, and 3 bases had no gene match. The CDR3 covers 16 residues. Germline V gene lookup returns CDR1 LGHNA and CDR2 YSLEER. For the CDR3, the DNA is TGCGCCAGCAGCCAAGGGACAGGGGGCTTGTACAATGAGCAGTTCTTC. It specifies CASSQGTGGLYNEQFF.

This clonotype came up a few times. The chain couples TRBV20-1 to TRBJ2-5; the D gene is possibly TRBD1 (6 bases). Trimming removed 0 bases at V and 1 base at J, with 9 bases between. In germline, CDR1 is DFQATT, CDR2 SNEGSKA (reference sequence). The CDR3 runs to 14 residues. The CDR3 nucleotides are TGCAGTGCTAGAGACGCAGGGGTCCAAGAGACCCAGTACTTC. It is translated as CSARDAGVQETQYF.

There are a few counts of this clonotype. The chain joins TRBV20-1 to TRBJ2-7; 12 bases agree with TRBD2. Germline CDR1 and CDR2: DFQATT and SNEGSKA (reference sequence). Germline trimming cut 7 bases from V and 3 bases from J; bases unmatched to any gene: 4. The CDR3 length is 13 residues. CDR3 in amino acids: CSVPGLAGYEQYF. DNA of the CDR3: TGCAGTGTTCCGGGACTAGCGGGCTACGAGCAGTACTTC.

There are a few counts of this clonotype. The chain employs TRBV7-2 and TRBJ2-4; TRBD2 might be the D (6 bases). The V end was cut by 1 base, the J end by 1 base, with 11 bases between. CDR1 is SGHTA, CDR2 FQGNSA, per germline. The CDR3 is 16 amino acids. The CDR3 bases are TGTGCCAGCAGCTTAGATTTAGGAGGGGCCAAAAACATTCAGTACTTC. Its translation: CASSLDLGGAKNIQYF. Full variable domain (remainder filled in from reference TRBV7-2 and TRBJ2-4): GAGVSQSPSNKVTEKGKDVELRCDPISGHTALYWYRQSLGQGLEFLIYFQGNSAPDKSGLPSDRFSAERTGGSVSTLTIQRTQQEDSAVYLCASSLDLGGAKNIQYFGAGTRLSVL.

A few counts support this clonotype. The chain links TRBV19 to TRBJ2-5, with a weak D call TRBD1 (5 bases). Trimming pared 1 base from V and 5 bases from J, leaving 11 bases between. The CDR3 consists of 14 residues. CDR1 and CDR2 from the germline V gene are LNHDA and SQIVND (reference sequence). Written as DNA, the CDR3 is TGTGCCAGTAGTATAGTAGGGGATGGGGAGACCCAGTACTTC. This codes for CASSIVGDGETQYF.

This chain uses TRBV24-1 with TRBJ2-3; D possibly matches TRBD1 or TRBD2 (6 bases each). The CDR3 totals 15 residues. The V end was cut by 5 bases, the J end by 4 bases, with 15 bases between. Per the germline V gene, CDR1 is KGHDR and CDR2 is SFDVKD. The CDR3 nucleotides read TGTGCCACCAGTGTAGTGGGGGGCCACCCAGATACGCAGTATTTT. Encoded protein: CATSVVGGHPDTQYF.

This clonotype was recorded a few times. V and J are TRBV2 and TRBJ2-1; 9 nucleotides agree with TRBD2. The CDR3 spans 17 residues. Germline V gives CDR1 SNHLY, CDR2 FYNNEI. Trimming took 11 bases from V and 7 from J; bases not matched to a gene: 21. The CDR3 loop reads CAAGRLAEGAPVNEQFF. The CDR3 nucleotides read TGTGCCGCCGGGAGACTAGCGGAGGGGGCGCCGGTAAATGAGCAGTTCTTC.

There are a few counts of this clonotype. The chain joins TRBV7-9 to TRBJ2-7, with 11 bases that match TRBD1. Germline-derived CDR1 and CDR2 are SEHNR and FQNEAQ (reference sequence). The CDR3 sequence is 16 residues long. With 7 bases clipped from V and 3 bases from J, the junction kept 11 bases outside the gene matches. CDR3 residues: CASIGPGQGVFYEQYF. Here the CDR3 DNA reads TGTGCCAGCATCGGCCCGGGACAGGGGGTTTTCTACGAGCAGTACTTC.

The chain links TRBV5-4 to TRBJ2-3; the D is unclear. The CDR3 has 14 residues. The V gene's germline CDR1 is SGHNT and CDR2 YYREEE (reference sequence). Deletions cut 4 bases from V and 0 bases from J, with 9 bases between. The DNA of the CDR3 is TGTGCCAGCAGCCCCTCCCCTAGCACAGATACGCAGTATTTT. Translated: CASSPSPSTDTQYF.

V usage is TRBV7-9 and J usage is TRBJ2-5; 7 nucleotides match TRBD1. Germline V gene data show CDR1 as SEHNR and CDR2 as FQNEAQ (reference sequence). The length of the CDR3 is 13 residues. V was pared by 5 bases and J by 5 bases, with 5 bases of the junction left unmatched. CDR3 sequence reads: CASSPKDRETQYF. Here the CDR3 DNA reads TGTGCCAGCAGCCCCAAGGACAGGGAGACCCAGTACTTC.